This paragraph reports one T cell receptor (beta chain). Its target is unknown. CDR3 length equals 14 residues. Germline V gene sequence: CDR1 MGHRA, CDR2 YSYEKL. Trimming at V came to 3 bases and at J to 1 base, leaving 3 bases not matched to a gene. The data were obtained in a study of post-analysis software for immune sequencing data. Whole-study findings and limits: A handful of TRBV segments (TRBV5-6, TRBV5-1 and TRBV20-1 among them) occurred more frequently in patients than in controls. Compared with controls, patients showed significantly lower normalized Chao1 diversity.

Unique molecular identifiers were present in the TCR beta cDNA libraries. Yield was roughly 500,000 cDNA molecules from roughly 1 to 10 million T cells. TCRdb processed the PCR reads anew with MiXCR; each CDR3 protein has one entry. The data contain about 540,000 distinct CDR3 sequences, 30% to 40% of them singletons. The rearrangement uses TRBV4-1 and TRBJ2-7; 7 nucleotides match TRBD1. The clonotype originates from a girl between 2 and 17 years old with multiple sclerosis. Sequencing input: blood. The CDR3 spells CASSQGDRSYEQYF. Here the CDR3 DNA reads TGCGCCAGCAGCCAGGGGGACAGATCCTACGAGCAGTACTTC.